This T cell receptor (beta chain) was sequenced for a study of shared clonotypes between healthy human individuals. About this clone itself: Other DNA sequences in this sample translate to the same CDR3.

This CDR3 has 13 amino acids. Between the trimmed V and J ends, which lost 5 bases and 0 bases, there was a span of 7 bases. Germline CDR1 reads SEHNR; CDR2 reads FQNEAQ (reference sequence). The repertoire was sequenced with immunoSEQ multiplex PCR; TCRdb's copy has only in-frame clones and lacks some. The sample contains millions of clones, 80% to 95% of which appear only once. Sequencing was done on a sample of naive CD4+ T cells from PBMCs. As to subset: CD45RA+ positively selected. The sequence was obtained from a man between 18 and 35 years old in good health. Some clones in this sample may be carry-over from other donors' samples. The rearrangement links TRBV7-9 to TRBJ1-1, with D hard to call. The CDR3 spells CASSLTLNTEAFF. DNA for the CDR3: TGTGCCAGCAGCCTTACGTTGAACACTGAAGCTTTCTTT.